The text below deals with one TCR beta chain. Its specificity is not known. The sample comes from a study of cytomegalovirus exposure and HLA in healthy donors. The CDR3 is 14 residues long. Germline loops: CDR1 ENHRY, CDR2 SYGVKD. V gave up 6 bases and J gave up 1 base, with 12 bases separating them. Though nominally healthy at sampling, donors likely had unrecorded immune exposures. Amplification used 60 Vbeta primers and 13 Jbeta primers. TCRdb's table, derived via immunoSEQ multiplex PCR, lists solely in-frame clones and lacks some. The profile shows 100,000 to 150,000 clones, 79% of them singletons. Overall study results and limits: Being indistinguishable, some V segments were excluded, TRBV6-2 and TRBV6-3 among them.

V is TRBV10-3 and J is TRBJ1-1; D not certain. This TCR derives from a man in his late teens or twenties in good health and CMV-seronegative. The sample comprised PBMCs. The CDR3 region is CAISFFGSNTEAFF. In DNA, the CDR3 is TGTGCCATCAGCTTCTTCGGGTCGAACACTGAAGCTTTCTTT.